Listed below are T cell receptor beta chains from one sample, sequenced in a study of shared clonotypes between healthy human individuals. The method was immunoSEQ multiplex PCR; TCRdb's version includes in-frame clones alone and lacks a portion of them. The repertoire holds about 2.2 million clones, with roughly 91% as singletons. The sequenced material came from naive CD8+ T cells from PBMCs. The receptors shown here come from a man between 18 and 29 years old in good health. Some clones in this sample may be carry-over from other donors' samples. CDR3s include the opening cysteine and the closing phenylalanine or tryptophan. A D gene is named only where the DNA matches it firmly. Not every row has a clone size; where given, it reads once, few, many or a size class.

CDR3 protein | CDR3 DNA | J gene | D gene | V gene | clone size
CASSLELARPYNEQFF | TGTGCCAGCAGCTTAGAACTAGCGCGACCGTACAATGAGCAGTTCTTC | TRBJ2-1 | TRBD2 | TRBV11-2 | NA
CASSTGTQYEQYF | TGCGCCAGCAGCACCGGGACCCAATACGAGCAGTACTTC | TRBJ2-7 | NA | TRBV5-1 | few
CASSLVYRSIVGYTF | TGTGCCAGCAGCTTGGTGTACAGGTCGATTGTTGGCTACACCTTC | TRBJ1-2 | NA | TRBV5-8 | once
CASSLLAGGNNEQFF | TGTGCCAGCAGCCTACTAGCGGGAGGGAACAATGAGCAGTTCTTC | TRBJ2-1 | TRBD2 | TRBV6-4 | NA
CASSLGQSSGQFF | TGTGCCAGCAGTTTAGGACAGTCTTCGGGGCAGTTCTTC | TRBJ2-1 | NA | TRBV27 | NA
CASSLEVGSYEQYF | TGTGCCAGCAGCTTAGAAGTCGGCTCCTACGAGCAGTACTTC | TRBJ2-7 | NA | TRBV7-2 | NA
CASSQVRDSYGYTF | TGCGCCAGCAGCCAAGTCCGGGACAGCTATGGCTACACCTTC | TRBJ1-2 | TRBD1 | TRBV4-1 | NA
CASSQGLAGAYEQYF | TGTGCCAGCAGCCAAGGACTAGCGGGAGCTTACGAGCAGTACTTC | TRBJ2-7 | TRBD2 | TRBV14 | NA
CASSGTSGRVQGADTQYF | TGCGCCAGCAGCGGGACTAGCGGGAGAGTGCAAGGGGCAGATACGCAGTATTTT | TRBJ2-3 | TRBD2 | TRBV5-1 | NA
CASSFRIDRKQPQHF | TGTGCCAGCAGTTTTCGTATCGACCGAAAACAGCCCCAGCATTTT | TRBJ1-5 | NA | TRBV28 | NA
CASSLISGSYNEQFF | TGTGCCAGCAGCTTGATTAGCGGCTCCTACAATGAGCAGTTCTTC | TRBJ2-1 | NA | TRBV5-6 | NA
CASSLAGARPGSEQYF | TGCGCCAGCAGCTTGGCCGGAGCACGTCCGGGGAGCGAGCAGTACTTC | TRBJ2-7 | NA | TRBV5-1 | NA
CASSEGTNSEEFF | TGTGCCAGCAGTGAAGGGACCAACTCAGAGGAGTTCTTC | TRBJ2-1 | NA | TRBV27 | once
CASSFGRRGHLYYGYTF | TGTGCCAGCAGCTTTGGGAGGAGGGGGCATCTCTACTATGGCTACACCTTC | TRBJ1-2 | TRBD1 | TRBV5-6 | NA
CASSVDSGGNYNEQFF | TGTGCCAGCAGCGTAGATTCGGGAGGGAACTACAATGAGCAGTTCTTC | TRBJ2-1 | TRBD2 | TRBV9 | NA
CASSRTGVSYNEQFF | TGTGCCAGCAGCCGGACAGGCGTCTCCTACAATGAGCAGTTCTTC | TRBJ2-1 | TRBD1 | TRBV7-9 | NA